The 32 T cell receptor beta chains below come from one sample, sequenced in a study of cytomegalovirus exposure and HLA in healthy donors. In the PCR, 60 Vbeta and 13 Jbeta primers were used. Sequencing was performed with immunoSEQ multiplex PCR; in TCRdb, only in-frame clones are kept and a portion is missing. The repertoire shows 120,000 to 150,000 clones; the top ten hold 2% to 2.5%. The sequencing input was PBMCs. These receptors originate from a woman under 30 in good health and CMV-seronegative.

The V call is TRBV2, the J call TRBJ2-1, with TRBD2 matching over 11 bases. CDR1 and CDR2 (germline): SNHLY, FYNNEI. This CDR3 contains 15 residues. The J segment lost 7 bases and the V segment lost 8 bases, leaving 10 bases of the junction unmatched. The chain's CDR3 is CASALSSGGFNEQFF. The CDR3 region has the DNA TGTGCCAGCGCCCTTTCTAGCGGGGGGTTTAATGAGCAGTTCTTC.

The CDR3 reads CASSRIQGGNQPQHF. The CDR3 DNA is TGTGCCAGCAGCCGTATTCAGGGGGGCAATCAGCCCCAGCATTTT. V is TRBV5-5 and J is TRBJ1-5; 7 positions agree with TRBD1. The CDR3 has 15 amino acids. CDR1 is SGHKS and CDR2 is YYEKEE in the germline V gene (reference sequence). With V trimmed by 4 bases and J by 2 bases, 6 bases remained unmatched.

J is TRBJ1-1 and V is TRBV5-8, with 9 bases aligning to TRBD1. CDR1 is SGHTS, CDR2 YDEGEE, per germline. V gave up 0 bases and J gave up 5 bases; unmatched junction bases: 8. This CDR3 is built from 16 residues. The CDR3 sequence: CASSLGPQGADTEAFF. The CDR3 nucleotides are TGTGCCAGCAGCTTGGGGCCACAGGGGGCGGATACTGAAGCTTTCTTT.

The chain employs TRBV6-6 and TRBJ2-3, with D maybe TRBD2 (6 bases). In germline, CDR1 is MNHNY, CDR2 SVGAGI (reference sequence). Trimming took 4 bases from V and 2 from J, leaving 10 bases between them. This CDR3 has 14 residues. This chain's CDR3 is CASSSAGNTDTQYF. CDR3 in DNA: TGTGCCAGCAGTTCCGCGGGGAACACAGATACGCAGTATTTT.

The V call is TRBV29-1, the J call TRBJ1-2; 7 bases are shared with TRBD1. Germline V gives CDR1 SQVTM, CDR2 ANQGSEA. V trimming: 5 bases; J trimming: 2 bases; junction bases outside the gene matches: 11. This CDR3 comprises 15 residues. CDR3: CSVNLGGGLNYGYTF. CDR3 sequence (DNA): TGCAGCGTTAACTTAGGGGGCGGATTAAACTATGGCTACACCTTC.

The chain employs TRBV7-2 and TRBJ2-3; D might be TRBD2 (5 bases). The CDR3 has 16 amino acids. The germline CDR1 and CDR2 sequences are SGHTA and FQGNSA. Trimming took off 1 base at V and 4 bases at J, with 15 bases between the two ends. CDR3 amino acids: CASSLEASSNPDTQYF. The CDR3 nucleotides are TGTGCCAGCAGCTTAGAGGCTAGCAGTAATCCAGATACGCAGTATTTT.

In DNA form, the CDR3 reads TGCGCCAGCAGCCAAGATAATGTAGAGGCAGGGGAAAAACTGTTTTTT. Residues: CASSQDNVEAGEKLFF. The chain combines TRBV4-3 with TRBJ1-4, with a possible D match to TRBD1 (5 bases). This CDR3 is 16 amino acids long. V shed 0 bases and J shed 8 bases, with 16 bases lying between them. CDR1 and CDR2 from the germline V gene are LGHNA and YSLEER.

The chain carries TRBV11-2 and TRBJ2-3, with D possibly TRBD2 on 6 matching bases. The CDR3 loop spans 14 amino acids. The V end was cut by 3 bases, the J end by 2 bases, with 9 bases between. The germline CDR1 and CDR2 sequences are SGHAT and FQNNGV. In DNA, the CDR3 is TGTGCCAGCAGCTTCGGGACTTTCACAGATACGCAGTATTTT. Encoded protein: CASSFGTFTDTQYF.

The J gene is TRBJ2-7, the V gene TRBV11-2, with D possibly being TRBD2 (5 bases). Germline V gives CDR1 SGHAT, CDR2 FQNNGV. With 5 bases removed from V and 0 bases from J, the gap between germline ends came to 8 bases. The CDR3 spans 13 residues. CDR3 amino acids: CASSNGNSYEQYF. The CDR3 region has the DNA TGTGCCAGCAGCAACGGGAACTCCTACGAGCAGTACTTC.

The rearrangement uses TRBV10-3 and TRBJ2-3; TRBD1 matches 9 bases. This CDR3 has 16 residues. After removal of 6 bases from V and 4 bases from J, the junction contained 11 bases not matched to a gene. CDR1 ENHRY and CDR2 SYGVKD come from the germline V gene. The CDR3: CAIRRGSQGAADTQYF. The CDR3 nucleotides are TGTGCCATCAGGAGGGGTTCACAGGGGGCCGCAGATACGCAGTATTTT.

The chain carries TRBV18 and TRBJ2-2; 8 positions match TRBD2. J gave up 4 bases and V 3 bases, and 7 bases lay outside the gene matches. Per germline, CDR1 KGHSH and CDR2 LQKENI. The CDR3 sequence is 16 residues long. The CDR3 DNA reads TGTGCCAGCTCACCCATAGCGGGATCGGGCACCGGGGAGCTGTTTTTT. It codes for CASSPIAGSGTGELFF. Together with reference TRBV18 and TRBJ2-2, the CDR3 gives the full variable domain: NAGVMQNPRHLVRRRGQEARLRCSPMKGHSHVYWYRQLPEEGLKFMVYLQKENIIDESGMPKERFSAEFPKEGPSILRIQQVVRGDSAAYFCASSPIAGSGTGELFFGEGSRLTVL.

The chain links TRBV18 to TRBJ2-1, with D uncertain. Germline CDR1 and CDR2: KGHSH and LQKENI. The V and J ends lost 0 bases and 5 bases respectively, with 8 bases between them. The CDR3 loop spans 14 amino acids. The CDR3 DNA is TGTGCCAGCTCACCACCTGTACTAAACAATGAGCAGTTCTTC. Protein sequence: CASSPPVLNNEQFF.

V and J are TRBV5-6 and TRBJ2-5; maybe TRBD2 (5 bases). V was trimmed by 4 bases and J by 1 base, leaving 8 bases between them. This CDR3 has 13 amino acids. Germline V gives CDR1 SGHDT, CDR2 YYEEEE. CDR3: CASSPEGQETQYF. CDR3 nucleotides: TGTGCCAGCAGCCCTGAGGGCCAAGAGACCCAGTACTTC.

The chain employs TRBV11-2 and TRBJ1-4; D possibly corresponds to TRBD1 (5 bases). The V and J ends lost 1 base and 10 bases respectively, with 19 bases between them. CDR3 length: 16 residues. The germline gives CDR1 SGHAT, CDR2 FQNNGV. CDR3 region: CASSLGYPGAGGKLFF. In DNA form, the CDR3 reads TGTGCCAGCAGCTTAGGATACCCCGGGGCGGGAGGAAAACTGTTTTTT.

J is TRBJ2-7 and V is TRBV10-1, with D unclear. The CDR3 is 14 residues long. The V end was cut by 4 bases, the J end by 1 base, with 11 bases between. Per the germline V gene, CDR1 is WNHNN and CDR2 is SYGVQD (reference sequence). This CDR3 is CASSVLGSSYEQYV. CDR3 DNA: TGCGCCAGCAGTGTTCTAGGTTCGTCCTACGAGCAGTACGTC.

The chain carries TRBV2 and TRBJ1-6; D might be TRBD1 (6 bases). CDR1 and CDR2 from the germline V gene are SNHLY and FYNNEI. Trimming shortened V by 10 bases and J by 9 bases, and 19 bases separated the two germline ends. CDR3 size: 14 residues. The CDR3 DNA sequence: TGTGCCACAACGGTATTGGGGGCGGCTTCACCCCTCCACTTT. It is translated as CATTVLGAASPLHF.

Here the CDR3 reads CASSIDRSQGQETQYF. In nucleotides, the CDR3 is TGTGCCAGTAGTATAGATCGCAGCCAGGGCCAAGAGACCCAGTACTTC. This chain uses TRBV19 with TRBJ2-5; a weak D match, TRBD1 (5 bases). Germline assignment: CDR1 LNHDA and CDR2 SQIVND (reference sequence). This CDR3 is 16 amino acids long. V was trimmed by 0 bases and J by 1 base, leaving 12 bases between them.

DNA of the CDR3: TGTGCCAGCAGCCCCGTCGGGCAGGGAGGGCTGCCCTCCTACGAGCAGTACGTC. Translated, it gives CASSPVGQGGLPSYEQYV. J is TRBJ2-7 and V is TRBV5-7; the match to TRBD2 covers 7 bases. TRBV5-7 counts as an open reading frame of uncertain function. Trimming cost V 4 bases and J 0 bases; bases outside gene matches: 16. The CDR3 consists of 18 residues.

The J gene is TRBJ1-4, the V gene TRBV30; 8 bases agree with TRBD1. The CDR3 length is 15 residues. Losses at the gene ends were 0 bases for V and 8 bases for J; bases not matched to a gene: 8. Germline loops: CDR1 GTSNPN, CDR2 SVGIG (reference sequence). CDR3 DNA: TGTGCCTGGAGTGTTGAGGCAGGGGGCTTGGAAAAACTGTTTTTT. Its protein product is CAWSVEAGGLEKLFF.

The DNA for the CDR3 is TGTGCCAGCAGCTCCCCCAGAACAGGGGGATTCTACGAGCAGTACTTC. Translated: CASSSPRTGGFYEQYF. The chain has TRBV5-5 and TRBJ2-7; 8 bases agree with TRBD1. CDR1 and CDR2 (germline): SGHKS, YYEKEE (reference sequence). The junction had 11 bases not matched to a gene; V was cut back by 3 bases and J by 3 bases. CDR3 length: 16 amino acids. The full variable domain, its missing parts supplied by reference TRBV5-5 and TRBJ2-7, is DAGVTQSPTHLIKTRGQQVTLRCSPISGHKSVSWYQQVLGQGPQFIFQYYEKEERGRGNFPDRFSARQFPNYSSELNVNALLLGDSALYLCASSSPRTGGFYEQYFGPGTRLTVT.

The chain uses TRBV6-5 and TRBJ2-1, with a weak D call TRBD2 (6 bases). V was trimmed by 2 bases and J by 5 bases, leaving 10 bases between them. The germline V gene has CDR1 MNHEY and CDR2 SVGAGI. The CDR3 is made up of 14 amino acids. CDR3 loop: CASSYQRTNNEQFF. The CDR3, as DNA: TGTGCCAGCAGTTACCAGAGGACTAACAATGAGCAGTTCTTC.

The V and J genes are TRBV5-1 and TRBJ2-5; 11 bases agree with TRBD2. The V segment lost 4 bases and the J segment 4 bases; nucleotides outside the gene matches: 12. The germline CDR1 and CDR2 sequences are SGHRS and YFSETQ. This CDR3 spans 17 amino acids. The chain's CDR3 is CASSVTSGSSGGETQYF. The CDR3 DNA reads TGCGCCAGCAGCGTAACTAGCGGGAGCTCCGGGGGAGAGACCCAGTACTTC.

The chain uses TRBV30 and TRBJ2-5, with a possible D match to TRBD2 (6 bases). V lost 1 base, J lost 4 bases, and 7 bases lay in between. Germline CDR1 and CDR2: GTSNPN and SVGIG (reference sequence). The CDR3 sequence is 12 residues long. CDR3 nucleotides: TGTGCCTGGAGTGGAGCGGGAGAGACCCAGTACTTC. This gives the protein CAWSGAGETQYF.

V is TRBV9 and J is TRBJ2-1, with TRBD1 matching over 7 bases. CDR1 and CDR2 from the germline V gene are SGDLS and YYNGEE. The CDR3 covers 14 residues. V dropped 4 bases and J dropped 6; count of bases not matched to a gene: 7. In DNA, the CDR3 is TGTGCCAGCAGCTCTTCGACAGGGCTCAATGAGCAGTTCTTC. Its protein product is CASSSSTGLNEQFF.

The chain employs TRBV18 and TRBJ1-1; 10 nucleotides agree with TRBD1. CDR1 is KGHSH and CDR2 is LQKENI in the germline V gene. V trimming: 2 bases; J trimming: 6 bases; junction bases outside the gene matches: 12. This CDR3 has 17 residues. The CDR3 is CASSPGDRGRQGAEAFF. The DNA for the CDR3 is TGTGCCAGCTCACCAGGGGACAGGGGAAGGCAAGGCGCTGAAGCTTTCTTT.

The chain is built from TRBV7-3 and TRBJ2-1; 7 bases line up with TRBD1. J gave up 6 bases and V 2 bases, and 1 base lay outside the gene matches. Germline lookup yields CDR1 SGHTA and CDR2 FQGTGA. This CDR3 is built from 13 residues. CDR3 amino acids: CASSLPGGNEQFF. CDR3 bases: TGTGCCAGCAGCTTACCAGGGGGCAATGAGCAGTTCTTC.

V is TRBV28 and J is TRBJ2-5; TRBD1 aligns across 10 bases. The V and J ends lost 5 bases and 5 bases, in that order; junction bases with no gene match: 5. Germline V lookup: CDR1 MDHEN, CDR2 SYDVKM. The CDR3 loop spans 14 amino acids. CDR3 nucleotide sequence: TGTGCCAGCAGTCCAGGGACAGGGGTCGAGACCCAGTACTTC. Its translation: CASSPGTGVETQYF.

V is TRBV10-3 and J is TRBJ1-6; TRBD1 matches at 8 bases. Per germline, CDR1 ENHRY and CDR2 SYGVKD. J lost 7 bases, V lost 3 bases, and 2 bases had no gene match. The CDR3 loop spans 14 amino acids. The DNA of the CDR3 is TGTGCCATCAGTGATGGACAGGGAAATTCACCCCTCCACTTT. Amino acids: CAISDGQGNSPLHF.

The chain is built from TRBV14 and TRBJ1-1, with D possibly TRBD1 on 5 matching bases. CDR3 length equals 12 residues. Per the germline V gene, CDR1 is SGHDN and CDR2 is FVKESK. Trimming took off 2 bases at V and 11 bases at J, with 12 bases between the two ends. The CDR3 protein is CASSQFGTKAFF. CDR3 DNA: TGTGCCAGCAGCCAATTTGGGACTAAGGCTTTCTTT.

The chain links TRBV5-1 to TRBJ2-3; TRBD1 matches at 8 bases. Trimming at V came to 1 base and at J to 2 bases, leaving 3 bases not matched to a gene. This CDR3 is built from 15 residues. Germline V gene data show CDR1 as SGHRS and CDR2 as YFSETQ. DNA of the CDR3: TGCGCCAGCAGCTTGACGGACAGGGCCACAGATACGCAGTATTTT. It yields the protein CASSLTDRATDTQYF.

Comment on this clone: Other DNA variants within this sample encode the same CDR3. CDR3 residues: CAWRQDSSYEQYF. The DNA of the CDR3 is TGTGCCTGGAGACAGGATAGCTCCTACGAGCAGTACTTC. The rearrangement joins TRBV30 to TRBJ2-7; D is possibly TRBD1 (5 bases). The CDR3 covers 13 residues. Between the trimmed V and J ends, which lost 3 bases and 0 bases, there was a span of 9 bases. Per the germline V gene, CDR1 is GTSNPN and CDR2 is SVGIG (reference sequence).

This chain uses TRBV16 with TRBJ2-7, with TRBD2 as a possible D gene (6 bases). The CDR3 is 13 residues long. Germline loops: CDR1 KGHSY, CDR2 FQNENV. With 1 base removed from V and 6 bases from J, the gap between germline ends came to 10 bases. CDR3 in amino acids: CASSQFSGVEQYF. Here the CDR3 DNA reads TGTGCCAGCAGCCAATTTTCGGGGGTCGAGCAGTACTTC.